This T cell receptor beta chain originates from a study of cytomegalovirus exposure and HLA in healthy donors. Study summary: Some 180 million T cells yielded some 120 million unique TCR beta sequences in earlier analysis. Among several hundred genotyped donors, approximately 80% fell in the Caucasian-associated ancestry cluster.

A multiplex PCR was run with 60 Vbeta primers and 13 Jbeta primers. Libraries were prepared by immunoSEQ multiplex PCR; TCRdb keeps only in-frame clonotypes and omits some of them. Among 100,000 to 150,000 clones listed, approximately 15% were seen once. Germline V gives CDR1 MRHNA, CDR2 SNTAGT. The CDR3 runs 15 residues. Unmatched junction bases numbered 7, after V lost 6 bases and J lost 4 bases. Findings of the study overall: Accounts indicate the classifier identified cytomegalovirus status with strong specificity and sensitivity. TCR beta sequences numbering roughly 18,000 were associated with HLA alleles at 0.05 false discovery rate in a later analysis.

Notes on this clone: Its specificity is unknown.

The sequence came from a woman in her late teens or twenties in good health and CMV-seronegative. The source material was PBMCs. The chain combines TRBV6-4 with TRBJ2-1; 9 positions agree with TRBD2. CDR3 residues: CASSERREGYNEQFF. DNA of the CDR3: TGTGCCAGCAGCGAGAGGCGGGAGGGGTACAATGAGCAGTTCTTC.